The 28 T cell receptor beta chains listed next were all sequenced from one sample in a study of T-cell reconstitution after alpha-beta-depleted transplantation in children. As it was prepared, the TCRbeta library received unique molecular identifiers. From the PCR reads, TCRdb called clonotypes with MiXCR, one entry per CDR3 protein. The table has around 360,000 distinct CDR3 sequences, about 9.3% seen once; the top ten hold 2% to 2.5%. The material was PBMCs from the stem cell graft donor, obtained from the stem cell graft. The receptors here all came from a human donor who donated a stem cell graft to a child with acute lymphoblastic leukemia.

The chain has TRBV29-1 and TRBJ2-6; a weak D match, TRBD1 (6 bases). The CDR3 has 15 amino acids. Germline V gene lookup returns CDR1 SQVTM and CDR2 ANQGSEA. V was clipped by 7 bases and J by 2 bases, with 15 bases between them. For the CDR3, the DNA is TGCAGCGGGTACCTCAGGGGAGCTGGGGCCAACGTCCTGACTTTC. Its protein product is CSGYLRGAGANVLTF. Based on the CDR3 plus reference TRBV29-1 and TRBJ2-6, the full variable domain is SAVISQKPSRDICQRGTSLTIQCQVDSQVTMMFWYRQQPGQSLTLIATANQGSEATYESGFVIDKFPISRPNLTFSTLTVSNMSPEDSSIYLCSGYLRGAGANVLTFGAGSRLTVL.

This chain connects TRBV6-2 or TRBV6-3 to TRBJ2-1; 8 bases match TRBD2. CDR3 length: 16 amino acids. V lost 2 bases, J lost 4 bases, and 7 bases stayed unmatched. CDR1 and CDR2 (germline): MNHEY, SVGEGT. CDR3 nucleotide sequence: TGTGCCAGCAGTTACAGACGAGCGGGGGCTTACAATGAGCAGTTCTTC. Translated, it gives CASSYRRAGAYNEQFF.

This clonotype has just one count. The CDR3 DNA follows: TGTGCCAGCAGTTTAGCAGGAACGTGGAATCAGCCCCAGCATTTT. It encodes CASSLAGTWNQPQHF. J is TRBJ1-5 and V is TRBV28; D gene unclear. CDR1 MDHEN and CDR2 SYDVKM come from the germline V gene. This CDR3 is 15 amino acids long. V was trimmed by 2 bases and J by 4 bases, leaving 12 bases between them.

This clonotype was counted between two and nine times. The V and J genes are TRBV27 and TRBJ2-7; D unclear. In germline, CDR1 is MNHEY, CDR2 SMNVEV (reference sequence). V was shortened by 3 bases and J by 2 bases, with 14 bases between the two germline ends. The length of the CDR3 is 15 residues. The CDR3 region has the DNA TGTGCCAGCAGTTTTCGCTCCCTCCCCCCCTACGAGCAGTACTTC. It translates to CASSFRSLPPYEQYF.

This clonotype has a handful of counts. The chain joins TRBV20-1 to TRBJ2-1, with D possibly matching TRBD2 (6 bases). This CDR3 spans 16 amino acids. V was shortened by 4 bases and J by 0 bases, with 16 bases between the two germline ends. Germline CDR1 reads DFQATT; CDR2 reads SNEGSKA (reference sequence). The CDR3 spells CSATQRAASSYNEQFF. In DNA, the CDR3 is TGCAGTGCTACCCAGCGGGCAGCGAGCTCCTACAATGAGCAGTTCTTC.

This clonotype has a count of ten or more. This chain links TRBV12-3 or TRBV12-4 with TRBJ2-7; TRBD2 agrees at 7 bases. The CDR3 sequence is 14 residues long. The V segment lost 3 bases and the J segment 4 bases; nucleotides outside the gene matches: 6. The CDR3 loop is CASSLSGVMYEQYF. CDR3 in DNA: TGTGCCAGCAGTTTGAGCGGGGTGATGTACGAGCAGTACTTC.

The table lists this clonotype with a few counts. J is TRBJ2-3 and V is TRBV10-3; the D gene is possibly TRBD2 (5 bases). The CDR3 is 14 amino acids. V was cut by 4 bases and J by 6 bases, with 14 bases left in between. Germline-derived CDR1 and CDR2 are ENHRY and SYGVKD. CDR3 region: CAISGDPTGDTQYF. In DNA, the CDR3 is TGTGCCATCAGTGGCGACCCGACGGGGGATACGCAGTATTTT.

This clonotype has more than one count but fewer than ten. The V call is TRBV12-3 or TRBV12-4, the J call TRBJ2-3; no clear D gene. The V and J ends lost 7 bases and 0 bases respectively, with 11 bases between them. The CDR3 contains 14 residues. DNA for the CDR3: TGTGCCAGCACCCTCGACACCAGCACAGATACGCAGTATTTT. It specifies CASTLDTSTDTQYF.

The genes are TRBV7-2 and TRBJ2-3, with TRBD2 matching 14 bases. CDR1 is SGHTA and CDR2 is FQGNSA in the germline V gene. The CDR3 is 17 residues long. J lost 3 bases, V lost 9 bases, and 11 bases had no gene match. The CDR3 bases are TGTGCCAGTCCCGCCGGGACTAGCGGGAGTTATACAGATACGCAGTATTTT. It specifies CASPAGTSGSYTDTQYF. Using reference TRBV7-2 and TRBJ2-3 for the parts outside the CDR3, the full variable domain is GAGVSQSPSNKVTEKGKDVELRCDPISGHTALYWYRQSLGQGLEFLIYFQGNSAPDKSGLPSDRFSAERTGGSVSTLTIQRTQQEDSAVYLCASPAGTSGSYTDTQYFGPGTRLTVL.

The chain is built from TRBV27 and TRBJ1-2, with D unresolved. Trimming removed 5 bases from V and 0 bases from J, with 13 bases in between. CDR3 length: 15 residues. The germline CDR1 and CDR2 sequences are MNHEY and SMNVEV (reference sequence). The CDR3 sequence: CASSTSPSANYGYTF. The CDR3 DNA follows: TGTGCCAGCAGTACTAGCCCCTCCGCTAACTATGGCTACACCTTC.

A few counts support this clonotype. The CDR3 DNA reads TGTGCCAGCAGATACTACCTTTTTATGACGACTAGCGGGAAAGAGACCCAGTACTTC. Translating gives CASRYYLFMTTSGKETQYF. This chain joins TRBV12-3 or TRBV12-4 and TRBJ2-5; 11 nucleotides line up with TRBD2. The CDR3 length is 19 residues. The V segment lost 6 bases and the J segment 3 bases; nucleotides outside the gene matches: 18.

This clonotype was counted many times. This chain joins TRBV27 and TRBJ2-2; 7 nucleotides match TRBD2. CDR1 MNHEY and CDR2 SMNVEV come from the germline V gene (reference sequence). The CDR3 has 15 amino acids. Trimming cost V 4 bases and J 4 bases; bases outside gene matches: 6. CDR3 coding DNA: TGTGCCAGCAGTTATTCGGGGGAGGGCACCGGGGAGCTGTTTTTT. Translated: CASSYSGEGTGELFF.

This CDR3 is CSARPDRGGTEAFF. For the CDR3, the DNA is TGCAGTGCAAGACCCGACAGGGGGGGGACTGAAGCTTTCTTT. J is TRBJ1-1 and V is TRBV20-1; 9 bases map to TRBD1. The CDR3 extends over 14 amino acids. Germline assignment: CDR1 DFQATT and CDR2 SNEGSKA (reference sequence). V lost 6 bases, J lost 5 bases, and 10 bases stayed unmatched.

Ten or more counts support this clonotype. V gene TRBV19 combines with J gene TRBJ2-2, with D unclear. Germline V gives CDR1 LNHDA, CDR2 SQIVND (reference sequence). The CDR3 is 14 residues long. V was clipped by 4 bases and J by 2 bases, with 8 bases between them. The chain's CDR3 is CASSTDRNTGELFF. CDR3 bases: TGTGCCAGTAGTACAGACCGAAACACCGGGGAGCTGTTTTTT. Using reference TRBV19 and TRBJ2-2 for the parts outside the CDR3, the full variable domain is DGGITQSPKYLFRKEGQNVTLSCEQNLNHDAMYWYRQDPGQGLRLIYYSQIVNDFQKGDIAEGYSVSREKKESFPLTVTSAQKNPTAFYLCASSTDRNTGELFFGEGSRLTVL.

The sample holds a few counts of this clonotype. The chain joins TRBV7-9 to TRBJ2-3; weak D call: TRBD1 (6 bases). This CDR3 comprises 16 residues. With 4 bases removed from V and 0 bases from J, the gap between germline ends came to 14 bases. Germline values: CDR1 SEHNR, CDR2 FQNEAQ (reference sequence). The CDR3 nucleotides are TGTGCCAGCAGCTGGGGGCCGAGGGGGAGCACAGATACGCAGTATTTT. Translated: CASSWGPRGSTDTQYF.

This rearrangement joins TRBV29-1 to TRBJ2-7, with 10 bases that match TRBD1. The CDR3 runs to 16 residues. Germline V gene lookup returns CDR1 SQVTM and CDR2 ANQGSEA. V dropped 7 bases and J dropped 3; count of bases not matched to a gene: 15. This CDR3 reads CSARSGVGTGVYEQYF. The CDR3 nucleotides read TGCAGCGCCCGGAGCGGGGTCGGGACAGGGGTCTACGAGCAGTACTTC.

This clonotype was seen ten or more times. This chain joins TRBV6-2 or TRBV6-3 and TRBJ2-7; a weak D match, TRBD1 (7 bases). Trimming removed 2 bases at V and 6 bases at J, with 17 bases between. Germline V gene lookup returns CDR1 MNHEY and CDR2 SVGEGT. The CDR3 contains 15 residues. The DNA for the CDR3 is TGTGCCAGCAGTTACGGCGGGACAGCGGAGTTCGAGCAGTACTTC. As protein: CASSYGGTAEFEQYF.

A few counts support this clonotype. The DNA for the CDR3 is TGTGCCAGCAGTGCACAAGCGGGAGTGAGTAATGAGCAGTTCTTC. Residues: CASSAQAGVSNEQFF. The rearrangement links TRBV12-3 or TRBV12-4 to TRBJ2-1, with TRBD2 identical over 8 bases. The junction had 10 bases not matched to a gene; V was cut back by 5 bases and J by 7 bases. The CDR3 has 15 residues.

J is TRBJ2-7 and V is TRBV7-2; D gene unclear. This CDR3 has 16 amino acids. Trimming pared 1 base from V and 1 base from J, leaving 14 bases between. Germline loops: CDR1 SGHTA, CDR2 FQGNSA. DNA of the CDR3: TGTGCCAGCAGCTTAGGAACAGAACAAGCTTCCTACGAGCAGTACTTC. This sequence encodes CASSLGTEQASYEQYF.

V is TRBV29-1 and J is TRBJ2-5; TRBD1 might be the D (6 bases). Trimming pared 4 bases from V and 3 bases from J, leaving 12 bases between. Germline CDR1 reads SQVTM; CDR2 reads ANQGSEA. The CDR3 is made up of 13 amino acids. In nucleotides, the CDR3 is TGCAGCGTTGTATGGACAGAGAAAGAGACCCAGTACTTC. This encodes CSVVWTEKETQYF.

This clonotype was picked up a small number of times. The genes are TRBV29-1 and TRBJ1-2, with D unclear. V lost 1 base, J lost 8 bases, and 8 bases lay in between. This CDR3 spans 11 amino acids. Germline CDR1 SQVTM, CDR2 ANQGSEA. The CDR3 coding sequence is TGCAGCGTTGAAGCCCCCTCCGGCTACACCTTC. The encoded protein is CSVEAPSGYTF.

This clonotype was found a few times. This chain uses TRBV14 with TRBJ2-1; D may be TRBD2 (6 bases). Looked up from germline, CDR1 is SGHDN and CDR2 is FVKESK. The CDR3 loop spans 16 amino acids. The ends were cut back, 4 bases at V and 5 bases at J, with 18 bases in the middle. The DNA of the CDR3 is TGTGCCAGCAGCCCCCGACGGTCTAGCGCAAACAATGAGCAGTTCTTC. Translating gives CASSPRRSSANNEQFF.

The chain combines TRBV20-1 with TRBJ2-1; TRBD2 aligns across 11 bases. The germline V gene encodes CDR1 DFQATT and CDR2 SNEGSKA (reference sequence). V gave up 3 bases and J gave up 10 bases; unmatched junction bases: 2. This CDR3 has 12 amino acids. CDR3 in DNA: TGCAGTGCTAGTCCTAGCGGGAGGGAGCAGTTCTTC. This sequence encodes CSASPSGREQFF.

This clonotype was seen only a few times. This chain joins TRBV11-2 and TRBJ2-7, with D tentatively TRBD1 (5 bases). The CDR3 runs to 19 residues. Trimming took off 4 bases at V and 0 bases at J, with 25 bases between the two ends. CDR1 and CDR2 (germline): SGHAT, FQNNGV. CDR3 protein: CASSSTSRQSFTISYEQYF. The CDR3 nucleotides read TGTGCCAGCAGCTCCACCTCGCGACAGTCCTTTACTATCTCCTACGAGCAGTACTTC.

The chain uses TRBV6-6 and TRBJ2-5, with no clear D. The V end lost 8 bases, the J end lost 5 bases, and 9 bases lay between the germline ends. The CDR3 has 11 residues. Germline V gene data show CDR1 as MNHNY and CDR2 as SVGAGI (reference sequence). This CDR3 reads CASHYRETQYF. The CDR3 DNA follows: TGTGCCAGCCATTATCGGGAGACCCAGTACTTC.

In its sample, this clonotype was seen a few times. The genes are TRBV4-3 and TRBJ2-7; the match to TRBD1 covers 7 bases. This CDR3 region has 15 residues. Trimming removed 0 bases from V and 2 bases from J; junction bases left unmatched: 4. Germline V gene lookup returns CDR1 LGHNA and CDR2 YSLEER. CDR3 in DNA: TGCGCCAGCAGCCAAGATCGGGACAGCGCCTACGAGCAGTACTTC. Translating it yields CASSQDRDSAYEQYF.

This chain connects TRBV7-2 to TRBJ1-2; the match to TRBD1 covers 9 bases. Trimming took 4 bases from V and 8 from J; bases not matched to a gene: 8. The CDR3 totals 14 residues. Germline lookup yields CDR1 SGHTA and CDR2 FQGNSA. As DNA, the CDR3 is TGTGCCAGCAGCTCCCGGACAGGGGTTACCGGCTACACCTTC. It specifies CASSSRTGVTGYTF.

In this sample, this clonotype turned up a few times. The chain has TRBV4-1 and TRBJ2-2; 9 bases are shared with TRBD2. With V trimmed by 4 bases and J by 4 bases, 16 bases remained unmatched. The CDR3 has 19 amino acids. Germline-derived CDR1 and CDR2 are MGHRA and YSYEKL. The CDR3 reads CASSRGSGRELVVTGELFF. CDR3 DNA: TGCGCCAGCAGCCGCGGTAGCGGGAGAGAATTGGTGGTCACCGGGGAGCTGTTTTTT.